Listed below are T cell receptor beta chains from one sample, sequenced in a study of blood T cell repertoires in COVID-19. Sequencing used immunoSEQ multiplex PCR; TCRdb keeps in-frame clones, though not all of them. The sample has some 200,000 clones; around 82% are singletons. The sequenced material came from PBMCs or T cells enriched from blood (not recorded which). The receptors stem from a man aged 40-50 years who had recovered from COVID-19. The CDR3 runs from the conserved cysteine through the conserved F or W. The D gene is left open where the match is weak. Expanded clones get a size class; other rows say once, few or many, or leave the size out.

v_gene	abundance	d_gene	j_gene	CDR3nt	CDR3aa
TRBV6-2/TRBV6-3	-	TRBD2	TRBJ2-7	TGTGCCAGCACCCCCGGCGGACTAGCGGGAGGGAACTTC	CASTPGGLAGGNF
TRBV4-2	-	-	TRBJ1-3	TGTGCCAGCAGCCAACTTCTGGGGCTCTCTGGAAACACCATATATTTT	CASSQLLGLSGNTIYF
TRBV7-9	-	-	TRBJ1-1	TGTGCCAGCAGCTCCGACGCGGGCCCAGCTTTCTTT	CASSSDAGPAFF
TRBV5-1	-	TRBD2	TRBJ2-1	TGCGCCAGCAGCTTGGTCATCCGACTAGCGGGAGATCACAATGAGCAGTTCTTC	CASSLVIRLAGDHNEQFF
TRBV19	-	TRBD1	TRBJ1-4	TGTGCCACCTCGGGACAGGGGATTGAAAAACTGTTTTTT	CATSGQGIEKLFF
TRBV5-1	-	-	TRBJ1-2	TGCGCCAGCAGCTTGGAAAGCCCCAACTATGGCTACACCTTC	CASSLESPNYGYTF
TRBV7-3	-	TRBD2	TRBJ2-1	TGTGCCAGCAGCTTGAATAGCGGGACGATCGATGAGCAGTTCTTC	CASSLNSGTIDEQFF
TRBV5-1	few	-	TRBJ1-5	TGCGCCAGCAGCCCATGGGCGGGGGGCGTCGGCCAGCCCCAGCATTTT	CASSPWAGGVGQPQHF
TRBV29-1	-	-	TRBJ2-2	TGCAGCGTTGCGTACGGGAACACCGGGGAGCTGTTTTTT	CSVAYGNTGELFF
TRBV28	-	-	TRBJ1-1	TGTGCCAGCAGCCCACCGACTGAGAACACTGAAGCTTTCTTT	CASSPPTENTEAFF
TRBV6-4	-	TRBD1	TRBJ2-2	TGTGCCAGCAGTGGTGGACAGGGCGGGGAGCTGTTTTTT	CASSGGQGGELFF
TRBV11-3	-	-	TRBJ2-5	TGTGCCAGCAGCTTTAGCTATGGGGAGACCCAGTACTTC	CASSFSYGETQYF
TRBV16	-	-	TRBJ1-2	TGTGCCAGCAGCCAAACAGCCACTTCTAACTATGGCTACACCTTC	CASSQTATSNYGYTF
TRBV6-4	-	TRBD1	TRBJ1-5	TGTGCCAGCAGCCGACAGGGGGCTAGATTATTGAGCAATCAGCCCCAGCATTTT	CASSRQGARLLSNQPQHF
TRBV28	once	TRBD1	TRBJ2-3	TGTGCCAGCAGCACGACGGGGGACAGGGGGCGAGATACGCAGTATTTT	CASSTTGDRGRDTQYF
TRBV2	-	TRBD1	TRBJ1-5	TGTGCCAGCAGCGACCCTACAGGGGATCAGCCCCAGCATTTT	CASSDPTGDQPQHF
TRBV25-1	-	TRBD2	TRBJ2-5	TGTGCCAGCAGTGAATGGAATAGCGGGAATGAAGAGACCCAGTACTTC	CASSEWNSGNEETQYF
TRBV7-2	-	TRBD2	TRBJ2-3	TGTGCCAGCAGCTTAGGGGGACTAGGCACAGATACGCAGTATTTT	CASSLGGLGTDTQYF
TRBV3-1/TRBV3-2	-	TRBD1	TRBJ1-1	TGTGCCAGCAGCCAACTGGGGACAGGGCCCACGAGAGCTTTCTTT	CASSQLGTGPTRAFF
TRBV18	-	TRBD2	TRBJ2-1	TGTGCCAGCTCACCCAGGACTAGAGACAATGAGCAGTTCTTC	CASSPRTRDNEQFF
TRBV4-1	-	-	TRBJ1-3	TGCGCCAGCAGCCCCGGACCTTTTGACAGAACTTCTGGAAACACCATATATTTT	CASSPGPFDRTSGNTIYF
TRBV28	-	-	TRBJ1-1	TGTGCCAGCAGTTTAAGGGGCCGCAGGCCCGCTTTCTTT	CASSLRGRRPAFF
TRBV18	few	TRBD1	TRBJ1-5	TGTGCCAGCTCAAAAGGAACAGGGGGCGGGCAGGGGCCCCAGCATTTT	CASSKGTGGGQGPQHF
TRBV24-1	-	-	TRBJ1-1	TGTGCCACCAGTTACGGCACTGAAGCTTTCTTT	CATSYGTEAFF
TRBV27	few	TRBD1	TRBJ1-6	TGTGCCAGCAGTCCACGACAGGGATGGAGTTCACCCCTCCACTTT	CASSPRQGWSSPLHF
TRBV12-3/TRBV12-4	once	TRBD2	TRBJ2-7	TGTGCCAGCAGCGGGAGGGCGGGCTACGAGCAGTACTTC	CASSGRAGYEQYF
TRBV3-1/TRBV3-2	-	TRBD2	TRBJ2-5	TGTGCCAGCAGCCATTACGTGTATGGACTAGCGGAGTACCAAGAGACCCAGTACTTC	CASSHYVYGLAEYQETQYF
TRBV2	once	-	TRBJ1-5	TGTGCCAGCAGTTATTCTAGCAATCAGCCCCAGCATTTT	CASSYSSNQPQHF
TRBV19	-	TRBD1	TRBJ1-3	TGTGCCAGTAGCACACAAATTCGGGACAGCGACACCATATATTTT	CASSTQIRDSDTIYF
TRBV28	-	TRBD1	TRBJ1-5	TGTGCCAGCAGCCCCACCGGGACAGACGATTTTGATCAGCCCCAGCATTTT	CASSPTGTDDFDQPQHF
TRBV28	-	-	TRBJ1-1	TGTGCCACCGGAAGGGGGACGGGCACTGAAGCTTTCTTT	CATGRGTGTEAFF
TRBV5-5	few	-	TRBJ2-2	TGTGCCAGCAGCTTTCCGGGGACCGGGGAGCTGTTTTTT	CASSFPGTGELFF
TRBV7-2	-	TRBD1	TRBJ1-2	TGTGCCAGCAGCTCCAAGGGGGCCGAGGGCTATGGCTACACCTTC	CASSSKGAEGYGYTF
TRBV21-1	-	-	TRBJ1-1	TGTGCCAGCAGCAAATGGTTAAAAGGGGTGAACACTGAAGCTTTCTTT	CASSKWLKGVNTEAFF
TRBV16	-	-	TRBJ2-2	TGTGCCAGCAGCCAATGGCCCGGGGAGCTGTTTTTT	CASSQWPGELFF